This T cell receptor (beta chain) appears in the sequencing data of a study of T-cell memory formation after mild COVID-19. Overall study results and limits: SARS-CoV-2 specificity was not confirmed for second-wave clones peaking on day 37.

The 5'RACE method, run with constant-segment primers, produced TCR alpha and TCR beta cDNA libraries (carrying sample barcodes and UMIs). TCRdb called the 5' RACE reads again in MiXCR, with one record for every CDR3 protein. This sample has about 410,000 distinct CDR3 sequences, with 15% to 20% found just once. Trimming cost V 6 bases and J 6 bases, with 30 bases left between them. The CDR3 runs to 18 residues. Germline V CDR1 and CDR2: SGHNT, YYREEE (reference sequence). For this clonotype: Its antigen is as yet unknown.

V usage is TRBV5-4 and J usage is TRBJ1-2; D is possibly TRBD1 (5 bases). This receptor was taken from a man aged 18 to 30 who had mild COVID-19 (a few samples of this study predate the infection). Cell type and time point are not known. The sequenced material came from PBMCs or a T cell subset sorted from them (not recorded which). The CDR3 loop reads CASIIRGKGQQKKDGYTF. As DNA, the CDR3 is TGTGCCAGCATCATACGGGGGAAGGGGCAGCAGAAGAAGGATGGCTACACCTTC.